Shown below are 21 T cell receptor beta chains from a single sample sequenced in a study of blood T cells in healthy people across ages. A second PCR of 7 to 11 cycles used a sample-barcoded 5' primer and a J-beta primer mix. TCRdb redid the calling of the 5' RACE reads with MiXCR, one entry per CDR3 protein. The sample lists 780,000 or so distinct CDR3 sequences; approximately 60% were seen once. The sequencing sample was made of blood. Receptors were obtained from a man aged 35-49 years in good health.

The genes are TRBV9 and TRBJ2-3; D unclear. The ends were cut back, 0 bases at V and 1 base at J, with 9 bases in the middle. There are 15 residues in the CDR3. Looked up from germline, CDR1 is SGDLS and CDR2 is YYNGEE. The CDR3 protein is CASSVGGSGTDTQYF. The CDR3 DNA sequence: TGTGCCAGCAGCGTAGGTGGCTCCGGCACAGATACGCAGTATTTT.

The chain couples TRBV27 to TRBJ2-3, with D possibly being TRBD2 (5 bases). The CDR3 totals 14 residues. V was cut by 4 bases and J by 6 bases, with 14 bases left in between. Germline loops: CDR1 MNHEY, CDR2 SMNVEV (reference sequence). The CDR3 DNA reads as TGTGCCAGCAGTTCCTCGGGAAAGCGGGATACGCAGTATTTT. This encodes CASSSSGKRDTQYF.

This chain joins TRBV30 and TRBJ2-7; D gene ambiguous. The CDR3 runs to 11 residues. V was shortened by 2 bases and J by 7 bases, with 9 bases between the two germline ends. Germline assignment: CDR1 GTSNPN and CDR2 SVGIG (reference sequence). CDR3 protein: CAWSMGNEQYF. The CDR3 nucleotides read TGTGCCTGGAGTATGGGCAATGAGCAGTACTTC.

J is TRBJ2-7 and V is TRBV7-3; no clear D. V lost 3 bases and J lost 2, with 11 bases in between. From germline, CDR1 is SGHTA and CDR2 FQGTGA. The CDR3 contains 14 residues. The CDR3 sequence: CASSLGPAPYEQYF. CDR3 DNA sequence: TGTGCCAGCAGCTTGGGCCCAGCTCCCTACGAGCAGTACTTC.

V usage is TRBV7-2 and J usage is TRBJ2-7; D is possibly TRBD1 (6 bases). Trimming removed 6 bases at V and 1 base at J, with 13 bases between. This CDR3 comprises 14 residues. Germline-derived CDR1 and CDR2 are SGHTA and FQGNSA. In DNA, the CDR3 is TGTGCCAGCAGATCGGGACACGGATCCTACGAGCAGTACTTC. Protein: CASRSGHGSYEQYF.

This clonotype was observed a handful of times. The chain employs TRBV9 and TRBJ2-5, with 12 bases matching TRBD2. The CDR3 is made up of 16 amino acids. CDR1 is SGDLS and CDR2 is YYNGEE in the germline V gene. The V gene end was trimmed by 4 bases and the J gene end by 11 bases; junction bases not matched to a gene: 15. CDR3 coding DNA: TGTGCCAGCAGCTCCCGGACTAGCGGGACACACAATGAGCAGTACTTC. Its translation: CASSSRTSGTHNEQYF. Supplemented by reference TRBV9 and TRBJ2-5, the full variable domain reads DSGVTQTPKHLITATGQRVTLRCSPRSGDLSVYWYQQSLDQGLQFLIQYYNGEERAKGNILERFSAQQFPDLHSELNLSSLELGDSALYFCASSSRTSGTHNEQYFGPGTRLLVL.

Concerning this clonotype itself: A much larger clone lies a single base off, so this may be a read error. This chain connects TRBV29-1 to TRBJ2-3, with D maybe TRBD2 (5 bases). Germline CDR1 and CDR2: SQVTM and ANQGSEA. The V end was cut by 7 bases, the J end by 1 base, with 15 bases between. This CDR3 comprises 14 residues. In DNA form, the CDR3 reads TGCAGCGGGGTTGGCGGGTCTGGCACAGATACGCAGTATTTT. It is translated as CSGVGGSGTDTQYF.

The chain employs TRBV21-1 and TRBJ2-2; the listed D gene, TRBD1, was not tested against the DNA. TRBV21-1 corresponds to a pseudogene. The CDR3 has 17 residues. The DNA for the CDR3 is TGTGCCAGCAAATCCCCCAGGGACAGGGGTGGGACCGGGGAGCTGTTTTTT. Its protein is CASKSPRDRGGTGELFF.

The gene calls are TRBV5-1 and TRBJ2-3; D gene unclear. In germline, CDR1 is SGHRS, CDR2 YFSETQ. This CDR3 is 16 amino acids long. With 0 bases removed from V and 0 bases from J, the gap between germline ends came to 11 bases. DNA for the CDR3: TGCGCCAGCAGCTTGGCCGCGCGCCTTAGCACAGATACGCAGTATTTT. The encoded protein is CASSLAARLSTDTQYF.

The table lists this clonotype with a count of one. V usage is TRBV6-5 and J usage is TRBJ2-3, with D possibly being TRBD1 (5 bases). CDR1 MNHEY and CDR2 SVGAGI come from the germline V gene. V was pared by 5 bases and J by 5 bases, with 14 bases between. CDR3 length equals 14 residues. The CDR3 nucleotides read TGTGCCAGCAGTGACCAGACAGTGATAGATACGCAGTATTTT. This sequence encodes CASSDQTVIDTQYF.

The chain is built from TRBV10-2 and TRBJ2-1; the D is unclear. V was clipped by 6 bases and J by 5 bases, with 14 bases between them. The length of the CDR3 is 14 residues. CDR1 is WSHSY, CDR2 SAAADI, per germline. Written as DNA, the CDR3 is TGCGCCAGCAGGCTCTTCGTGGGAAACAATGAGCAGTTCTTC. Its translation is CASRLFVGNNEQFF.

This chain uses TRBV7-2 with TRBJ2-1, with TRBD2 matching 9 bases. Germline V gives CDR1 SGHTA, CDR2 FQGNSA. The CDR3 loop spans 15 amino acids. The V gene end was trimmed by 7 bases and the J gene end by 8 bases; junction bases not matched to a gene: 12. DNA of the CDR3: TGTGCCAGCACTAGCCCTGGGACTAGCAGCGATGAGCAGTTCTTC. It specifies CASTSPGTSSDEQFF. The complete variable domain, with remaining parts taken from reference TRBV7-2 and TRBJ2-1, reads GAGVSQSPSNKVTEKGKDVELRCDPISGHTALYWYRQSLGQGLEFLIYFQGNSAPDKSGLPSDRFSAERTGGSVSTLTIQRTQQEDSAVYLCASTSPGTSSDEQFFGPGTRLTVL.

V is TRBV11-2 and J is TRBJ2-5; no clear D. The CDR3 runs 14 residues. Per germline, CDR1 SGHAT and CDR2 FQNNGV. V shed 2 bases and J shed 2 bases, with 9 bases lying between them. CDR3 DNA sequence: TGTGCCAGCAGCTTAATGGGCATACAAGAGACCCAGTACTTC. Translating gives CASSLMGIQETQYF.

In its sample, this clonotype was seen a few times. The chain carries TRBV29-1 and TRBJ1-4; possible D gene TRBD1, 5 bases. CDR3 length: 16 amino acids. V was cut by 2 bases and J by 11 bases, with 24 bases left in between. Germline CDR1 SQVTM, CDR2 ANQGSEA. The CDR3, as DNA: TGCAGCGTTGAACTTGCGGGACTAACCCAGAGTGACAAACTGTTTTTT. Residues: CSVELAGLTQSDKLFF.

This clonotype was recorded only once. The V gene is TRBV20-1, the J gene TRBJ1-6; possibly TRBD1 for D (5 bases). Trimming took off 2 bases at V and 9 bases at J, with 32 bases between the two ends. CDR3 length: 20 amino acids. The V gene's germline CDR1 is DFQATT and CDR2 SNEGSKA (reference sequence). As DNA, the CDR3 is TGCAGTGCTAGAAGATCAAATGGGGGGAGTGGTCGGGTTCGAGGTTCACCCCTCCACTTT. This encodes CSARRSNGGSGRVRGSPLHF.

The rearrangement joins TRBV6-1 to TRBJ2-5; D possibly matches TRBD1 or TRBD2 (5 bases each). CDR3 length: 14 residues. Trimming removed 6 bases from V and 6 bases from J, with 17 bases in between. From germline, CDR1 is MNHNS and CDR2 SASEGT. CDR3 coding DNA: TGTGCCAGCAGCCTGGGACCCGAGGTGCAGACCCAGTACTTC. Residues: CASSLGPEVQTQYF.

The genes are TRBV3-1 and TRBJ2-5, with 12 positions matching TRBD1. This CDR3 contains 15 residues. Germline assignment: CDR1 LGHDT and CDR2 YNNKEL (reference sequence). Trimming took 6 bases from V and 5 from J; bases not matched to a gene: 7. CDR3 sequence reads: CASRDGDRGRETQYF. In DNA, the CDR3 is TGTGCCAGCAGGGACGGGGACAGGGGGCGGGAGACCCAGTACTTC.

CDR3 region: CASRIAGPYQETQYF. DNA for the CDR3: TGTGCCAGCAGAATAGCGGGACCTTACCAAGAGACCCAGTACTTC. This chain connects TRBV12-3 or TRBV12-4 to TRBJ2-5, with TRBD2 identical over 8 bases. The junction had 6 bases not matched to a gene; V was cut back by 6 bases and J by 0 bases. CDR3 length: 15 amino acids.

This chain joins TRBV5-1 and TRBJ2-5, with 11 bases aligning to TRBD1. The tail of the sequence fits TRBJ2-7 better, so the J call may be wrong. This CDR3 spans 14 amino acids. Germline CDR1 is SGHRS and CDR2 is YFSETQ. CDR3: CASSPGQGAIEQYF. CDR3 coding DNA: TGCGCCAGCTCTCCTGGACAGGGGGCCATCGAGCAGTACTTC.

This clonotype was observed a few times. V is TRBV27 and J is TRBJ2-7, with D perhaps TRBD1 (5 bases). Trimming stripped 2 bases from V and 6 bases from J, with 8 bases between. This CDR3 spans 12 amino acids. Germline CDR1 and CDR2: MNHEY and SMNVEV (reference sequence). The CDR3 protein is CASSLPGREQYF. CDR3 sequence (DNA): TGTGCCAGCAGTTTACCAGGGCGCGAGCAGTACTTC.

The V call is TRBV28, the J call TRBJ2-3, with D perhaps TRBD2 (5 bases). Germline V gives CDR1 MDHEN, CDR2 SYDVKM. Trimming stripped 8 bases from V and 5 bases from J, with 14 bases between. The CDR3 has 13 residues. This CDR3 reads CASQDGELDTQYF. The CDR3 DNA is TGTGCCAGCCAGGACGGGGAGCTAGATACGCAGTATTTT.